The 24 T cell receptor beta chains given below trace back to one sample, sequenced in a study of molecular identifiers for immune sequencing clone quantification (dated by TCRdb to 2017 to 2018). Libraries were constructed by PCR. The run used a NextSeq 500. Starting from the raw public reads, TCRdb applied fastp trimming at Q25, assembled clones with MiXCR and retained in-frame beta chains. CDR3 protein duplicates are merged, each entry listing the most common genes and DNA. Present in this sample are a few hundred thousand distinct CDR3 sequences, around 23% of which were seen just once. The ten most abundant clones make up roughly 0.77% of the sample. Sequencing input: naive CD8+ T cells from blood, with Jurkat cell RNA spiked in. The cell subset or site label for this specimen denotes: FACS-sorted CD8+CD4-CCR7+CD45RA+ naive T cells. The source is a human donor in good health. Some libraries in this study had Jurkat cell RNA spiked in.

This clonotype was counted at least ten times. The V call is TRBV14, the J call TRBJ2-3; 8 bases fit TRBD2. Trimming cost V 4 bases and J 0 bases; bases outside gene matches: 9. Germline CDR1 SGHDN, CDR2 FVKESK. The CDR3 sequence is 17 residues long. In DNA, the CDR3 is TGTGCCAGCAGCCTAACCGCGGCTAGCGGGAGCACAGATACGCAGTATTTT. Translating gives CASSLTAASGSTDTQYF. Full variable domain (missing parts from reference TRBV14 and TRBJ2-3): EAGVTQFPSHSVIEKGQTVTLRCDPISGHDNLYWYRRVMGKEIKFLLHFVKESKQDESGMPNNRFLAERTGGTYSTLKVQPAELEDSGVYFCASSLTAASGSTDTQYFGPGTRLTVL.

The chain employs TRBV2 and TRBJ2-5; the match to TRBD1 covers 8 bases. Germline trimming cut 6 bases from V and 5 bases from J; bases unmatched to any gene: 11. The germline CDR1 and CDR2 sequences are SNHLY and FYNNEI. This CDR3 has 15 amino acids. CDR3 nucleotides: TGTGCCAGCAGCAATCCGGGACAGGAAGGCGAGACCCAGTACTTC. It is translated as CASSNPGQEGETQYF.

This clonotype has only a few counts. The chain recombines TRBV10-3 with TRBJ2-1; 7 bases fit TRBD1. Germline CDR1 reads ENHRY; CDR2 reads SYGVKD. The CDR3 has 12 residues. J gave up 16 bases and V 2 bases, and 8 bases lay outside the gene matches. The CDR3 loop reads CAISEEKGAGFF. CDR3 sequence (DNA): TGTGCCATCAGTGAGGAGAAGGGGGCTGGCTTCTTC.

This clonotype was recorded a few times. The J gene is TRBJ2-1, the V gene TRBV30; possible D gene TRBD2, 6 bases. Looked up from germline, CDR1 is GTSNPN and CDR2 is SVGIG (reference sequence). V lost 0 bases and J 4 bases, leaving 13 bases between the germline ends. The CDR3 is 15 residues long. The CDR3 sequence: CAWSVPWTIYNEQFF. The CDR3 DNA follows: TGTGCCTGGAGTGTACCTTGGACTATTTACAATGAGCAGTTCTTC.

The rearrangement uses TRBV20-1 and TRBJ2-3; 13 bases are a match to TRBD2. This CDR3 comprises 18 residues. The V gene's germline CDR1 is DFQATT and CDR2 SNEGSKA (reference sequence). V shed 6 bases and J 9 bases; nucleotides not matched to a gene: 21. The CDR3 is CSAERAGLAGAFRETQYF. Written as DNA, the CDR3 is TGCAGTGCGGAAAGGGCCGGACTAGCGGGAGCCTTTAGAGAGACGCAGTATTTT.

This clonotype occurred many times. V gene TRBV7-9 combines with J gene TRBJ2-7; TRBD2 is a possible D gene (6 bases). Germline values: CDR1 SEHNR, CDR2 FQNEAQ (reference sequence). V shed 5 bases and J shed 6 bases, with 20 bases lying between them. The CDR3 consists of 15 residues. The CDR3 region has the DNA TGTGCCAGCAGCACCAACTTAGCGGAGTTGGGCGAGCAGTACTTC. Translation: CASSTNLAELGEQYF.

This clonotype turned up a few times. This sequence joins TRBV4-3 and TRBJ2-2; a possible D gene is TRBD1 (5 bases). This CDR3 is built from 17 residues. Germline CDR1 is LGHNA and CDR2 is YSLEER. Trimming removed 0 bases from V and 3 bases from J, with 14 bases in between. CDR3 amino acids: CASSQDLLLGDTGELFF. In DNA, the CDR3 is TGCGCCAGCAGCCAAGACCTTCTCTTAGGGGACACCGGGGAGCTGTTTTTT.

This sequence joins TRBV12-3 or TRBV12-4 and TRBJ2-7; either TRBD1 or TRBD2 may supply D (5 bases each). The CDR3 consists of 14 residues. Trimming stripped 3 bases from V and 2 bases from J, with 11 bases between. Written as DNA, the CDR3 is TGTGCCAGCAGTTTTTCCGGGACCCCCTACGAGCAGTACTTC. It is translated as CASSFSGTPYEQYF.

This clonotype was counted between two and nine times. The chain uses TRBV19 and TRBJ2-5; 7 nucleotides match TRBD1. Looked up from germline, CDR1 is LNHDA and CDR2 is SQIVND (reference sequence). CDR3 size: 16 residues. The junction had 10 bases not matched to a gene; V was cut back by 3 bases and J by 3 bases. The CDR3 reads CASSMRPGTVEETQYF. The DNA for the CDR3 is TGTGCCAGTAGTATGCGCCCCGGGACAGTGGAAGAGACCCAGTACTTC.

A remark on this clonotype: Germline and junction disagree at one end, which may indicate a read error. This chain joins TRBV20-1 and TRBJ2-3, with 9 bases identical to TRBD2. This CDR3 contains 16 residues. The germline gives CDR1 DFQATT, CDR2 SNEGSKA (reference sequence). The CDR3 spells CSVRDWAGGVTDTQYF. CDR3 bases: TGCAGTGTTAGAGATTGGGCGGGAGGGGTCACAGATACGCAGTATTTT.

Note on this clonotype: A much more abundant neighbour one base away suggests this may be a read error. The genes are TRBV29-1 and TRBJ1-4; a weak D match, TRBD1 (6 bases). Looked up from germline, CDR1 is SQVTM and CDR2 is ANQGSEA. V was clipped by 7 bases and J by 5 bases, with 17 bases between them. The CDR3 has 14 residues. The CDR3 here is CSDGFPGENEKLFF. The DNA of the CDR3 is TGCAGCGACGGCTTCCCAGGGGAAAATGAAAAACTGTTTTTT.

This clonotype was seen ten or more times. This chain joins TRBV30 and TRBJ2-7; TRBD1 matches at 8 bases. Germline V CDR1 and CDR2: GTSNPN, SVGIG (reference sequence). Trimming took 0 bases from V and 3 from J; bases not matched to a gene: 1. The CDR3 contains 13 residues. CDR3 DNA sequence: TGTGCCTGGAGTGTGGACAGGGTCTACGAGCAGTACTTC. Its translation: CAWSVDRVYEQYF.

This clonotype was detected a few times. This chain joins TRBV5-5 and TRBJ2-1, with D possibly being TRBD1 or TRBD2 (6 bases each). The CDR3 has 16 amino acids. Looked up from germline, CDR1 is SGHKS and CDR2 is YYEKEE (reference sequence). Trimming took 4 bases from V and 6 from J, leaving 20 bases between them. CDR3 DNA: TGTGCCAGCAGCCCGGGATCGGGGGCCCCCCTCAATGAGCAGTTCTTC. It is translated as CASSPGSGAPLNEQFF.

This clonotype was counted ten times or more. CDR3 DNA sequence: TGTGCCAGCAGTTTATCGTCAGCTGGCACTGAAGCTTTCTTT. Protein: CASSLSSAGTEAFF. The V gene is TRBV27, the J gene TRBJ1-1, with no clear D. The length of the CDR3 is 14 residues. V dropped 0 bases and J dropped 4 bases, with 9 bases sitting between them. Germline V lookup: CDR1 MNHEY, CDR2 SMNVEV (reference sequence).

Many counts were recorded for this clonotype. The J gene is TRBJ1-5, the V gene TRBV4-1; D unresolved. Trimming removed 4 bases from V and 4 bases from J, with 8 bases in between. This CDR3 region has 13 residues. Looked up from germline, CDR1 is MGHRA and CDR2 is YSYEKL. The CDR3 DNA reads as TGCGCCAGCAGCCGCCAGGAGAATCAGCCCCAGCATTTT. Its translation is CASSRQENQPQHF.

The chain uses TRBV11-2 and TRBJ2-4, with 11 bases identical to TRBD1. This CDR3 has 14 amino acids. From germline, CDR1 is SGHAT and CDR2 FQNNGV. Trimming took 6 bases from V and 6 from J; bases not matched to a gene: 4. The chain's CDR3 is CASRSGQGGNIQYF. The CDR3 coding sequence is TGTGCCAGCAGATCGGGACAGGGGGGAAACATTCAGTACTTC. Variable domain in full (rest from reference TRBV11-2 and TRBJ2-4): EAGVAQSPRYKIIEKRQSVAFWCNPISGHATLYWYQQILGQGPKLLIQFQNNGVVDDSQLPKDRFSAERLKGVDSTLKIQPAKLEDSAVYLCASRSGQGGNIQYFGAGTRLSVL.

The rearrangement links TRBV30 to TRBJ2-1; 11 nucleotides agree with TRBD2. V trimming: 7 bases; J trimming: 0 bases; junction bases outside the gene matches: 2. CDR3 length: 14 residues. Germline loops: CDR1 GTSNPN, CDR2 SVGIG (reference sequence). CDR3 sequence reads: CALGLAASYNEQFF. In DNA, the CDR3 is TGTGCCTTGGGACTAGCGGCCTCCTACAATGAGCAGTTCTTC.

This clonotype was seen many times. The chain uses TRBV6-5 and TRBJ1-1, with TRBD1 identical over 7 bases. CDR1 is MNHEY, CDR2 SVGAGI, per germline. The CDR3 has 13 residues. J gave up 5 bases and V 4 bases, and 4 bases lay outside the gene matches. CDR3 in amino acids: CASSSTGETEAFF. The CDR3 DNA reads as TGTGCCAGCAGTTCTACAGGGGAGACTGAAGCTTTCTTT.

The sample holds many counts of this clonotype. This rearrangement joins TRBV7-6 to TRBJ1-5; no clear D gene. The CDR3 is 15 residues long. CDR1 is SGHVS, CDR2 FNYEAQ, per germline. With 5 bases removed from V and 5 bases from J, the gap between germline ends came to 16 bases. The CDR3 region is CASSALISDYQPQHF. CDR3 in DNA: TGTGCCAGCAGCGCCCTCATCAGCGATTATCAGCCCCAGCATTTT.

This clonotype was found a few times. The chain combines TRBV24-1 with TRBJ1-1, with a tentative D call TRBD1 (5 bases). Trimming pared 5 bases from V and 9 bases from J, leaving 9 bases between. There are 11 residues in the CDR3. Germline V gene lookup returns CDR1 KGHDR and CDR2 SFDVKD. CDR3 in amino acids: CATSAGRQAFF. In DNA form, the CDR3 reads TGTGCCACCAGTGCAGGGCGACAAGCTTTCTTT.

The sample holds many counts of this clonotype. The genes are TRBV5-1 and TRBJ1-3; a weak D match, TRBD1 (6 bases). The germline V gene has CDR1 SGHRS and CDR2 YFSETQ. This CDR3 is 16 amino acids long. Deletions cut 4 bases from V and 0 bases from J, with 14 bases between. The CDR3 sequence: CASSGAGANSGNTIYF. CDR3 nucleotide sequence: TGCGCCAGCAGCGGCGCAGGGGCGAACTCTGGAAACACCATATATTTT.

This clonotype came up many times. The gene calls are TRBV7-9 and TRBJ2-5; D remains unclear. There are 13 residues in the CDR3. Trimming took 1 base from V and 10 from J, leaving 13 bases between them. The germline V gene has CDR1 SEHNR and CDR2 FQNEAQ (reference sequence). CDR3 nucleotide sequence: TGTGCCAGCAGCTTAGGGAACCAGGCGATCCAGTACTTC. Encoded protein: CASSLGNQAIQYF.

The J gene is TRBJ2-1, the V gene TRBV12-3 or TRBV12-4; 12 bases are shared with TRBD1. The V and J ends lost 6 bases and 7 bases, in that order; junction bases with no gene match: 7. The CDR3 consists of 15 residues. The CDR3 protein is CASSSGQGARNEQFF. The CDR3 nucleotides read TGTGCCAGCAGCTCGGGACAGGGGGCTAGGAATGAGCAGTTCTTC.

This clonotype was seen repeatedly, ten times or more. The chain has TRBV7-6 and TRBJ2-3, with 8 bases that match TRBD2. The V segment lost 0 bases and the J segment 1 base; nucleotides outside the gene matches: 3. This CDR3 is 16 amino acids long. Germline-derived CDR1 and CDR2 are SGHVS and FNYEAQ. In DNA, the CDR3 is TGTGCCAGCAGCTTAGCCCCAGCGGGGGGCACAGATACGCAGTATTTT. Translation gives CASSLAPAGGTDTQYF.